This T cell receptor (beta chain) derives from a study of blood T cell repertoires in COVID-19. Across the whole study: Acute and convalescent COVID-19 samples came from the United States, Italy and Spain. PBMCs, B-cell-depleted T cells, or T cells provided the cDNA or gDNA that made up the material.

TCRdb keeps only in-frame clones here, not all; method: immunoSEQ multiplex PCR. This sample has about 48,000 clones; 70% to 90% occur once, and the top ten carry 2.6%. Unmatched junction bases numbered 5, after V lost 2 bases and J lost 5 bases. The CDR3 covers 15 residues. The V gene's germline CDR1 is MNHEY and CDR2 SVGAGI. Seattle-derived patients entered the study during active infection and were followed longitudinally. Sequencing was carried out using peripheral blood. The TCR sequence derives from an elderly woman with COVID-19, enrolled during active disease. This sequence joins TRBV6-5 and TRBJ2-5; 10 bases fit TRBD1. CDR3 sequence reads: CASSYRDRGSETQYF. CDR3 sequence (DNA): TGTGCCAGCAGTTACAGGGACAGGGGCTCGGAGACCCAGTACTTC.